This T cell receptor beta chain was identified in a study of shared clonotypes between healthy human individuals. Sequencing used immunoSEQ multiplex PCR; TCRdb keeps in-frame clones, though not all of them. Of a few million clones listed, roughly 93% were seen once; the top ten hold 0.39%. Trimming cost V 0 bases and J 7 bases, with 7 bases left between them. This CDR3 has 13 residues. CDR1 LGHNA and CDR2 YSLEER come from the germline V gene. This chain connects TRBV4-3 to TRBJ1-5, with no clear D. The specimen was naive CD4+ T cells from PBMCs. Indicated subset: CD45RA+ positively selected. The TCR comes from a man aged 18 to 29 in good health. Some clones in this sample may be carry-over from other donors' samples. The CDR3 spells CASSQDESQPQHF. The CDR3 DNA follows: TGCGCCAGCAGCCAAGATGAATCCCAGCCCCAGCATTTT.